One T cell receptor beta chain is described in this entry. Its target is not known. This sample is part of a study of CD8 T cells in ankylosing spondylitis. Findings of the study overall: Ankylosing spondylitis blood appeared to carry a characteristic TCR beta motif of seven to nine highly homologous variants.

V shed 5 bases and J shed 1 base, with 13 bases lying between them. Germline lookup yields CDR1 SQVTM and CDR2 ANQGSEA. The CDR3 spans 14 residues. Quantitative 5'-RACE with molecular barcodes was used to make the TCR beta libraries. TCRdb ran MiXCR on the 5' RACE reads and lists one entry per CDR3 protein. The table records approximately 400,000 distinct CDR3 sequences, 20% to 30% of them present only once. This sequence joins TRBV29-1 and TRBJ2-3; D possibly corresponds to TRBD2 (5 bases). The receptor was derived from a male donor with ankylosing spondylitis. Input material: blood, either unsorted or a sorted T cell fraction (not recorded which). This CDR3 is CSVRASQRTDTQYF. CDR3 DNA sequence: TGCAGCGTTCGGGCTAGCCAACGCACAGATACGCAGTATTTT.